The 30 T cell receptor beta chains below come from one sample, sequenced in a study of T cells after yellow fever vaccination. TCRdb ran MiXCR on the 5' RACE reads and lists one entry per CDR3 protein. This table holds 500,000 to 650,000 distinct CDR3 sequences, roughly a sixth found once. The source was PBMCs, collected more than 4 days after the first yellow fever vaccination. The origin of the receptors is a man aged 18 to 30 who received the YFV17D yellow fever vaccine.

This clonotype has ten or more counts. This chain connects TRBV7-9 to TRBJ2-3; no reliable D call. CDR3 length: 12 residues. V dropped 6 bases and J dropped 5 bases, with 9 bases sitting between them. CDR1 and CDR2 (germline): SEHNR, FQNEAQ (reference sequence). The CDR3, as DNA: TGTGCCAGCAGTCCCCTAGAAGATACGCAGTATTTT. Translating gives CASSPLEDTQYF.

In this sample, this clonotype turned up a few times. CDR3 bases: TGTGCCAGCAGCCCCAGCCCGTCCGGGACACAAGAGACCCAGTACTTC. Protein product: CASSPSPSGTQETQYF. The chain couples TRBV5-5 to TRBJ2-5; TRBD1 is a possible D gene (6 bases). This CDR3 contains 16 residues. Trimming removed 4 bases at V and 2 bases at J, with 18 bases between. Germline CDR1 is SGHKS and CDR2 is YYEKEE (reference sequence).

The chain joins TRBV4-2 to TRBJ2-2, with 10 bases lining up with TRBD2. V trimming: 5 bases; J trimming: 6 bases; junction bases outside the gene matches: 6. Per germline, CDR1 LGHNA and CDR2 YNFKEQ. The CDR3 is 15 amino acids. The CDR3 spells CASSNLAGDAGELFF. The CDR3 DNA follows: TGTGCCAGCAGCAATCTAGCGGGGGACGCCGGGGAGCTGTTTTTT.

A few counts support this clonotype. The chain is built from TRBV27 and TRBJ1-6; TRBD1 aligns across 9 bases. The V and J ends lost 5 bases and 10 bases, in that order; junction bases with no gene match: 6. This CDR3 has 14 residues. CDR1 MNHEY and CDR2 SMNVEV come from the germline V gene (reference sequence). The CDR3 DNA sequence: TGTGCCAGCAGTCTCTACAGGGGGCAATCACCCCTCCACTTT. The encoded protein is CASSLYRGQSPLHF.

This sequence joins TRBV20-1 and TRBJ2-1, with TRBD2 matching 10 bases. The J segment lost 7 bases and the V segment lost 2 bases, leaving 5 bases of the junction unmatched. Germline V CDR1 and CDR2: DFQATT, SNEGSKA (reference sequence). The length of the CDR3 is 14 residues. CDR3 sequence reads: CSARSGGAMNEQFF. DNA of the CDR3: TGCAGTGCTAGAAGCGGGGGGGCAATGAATGAGCAGTTCTTC.

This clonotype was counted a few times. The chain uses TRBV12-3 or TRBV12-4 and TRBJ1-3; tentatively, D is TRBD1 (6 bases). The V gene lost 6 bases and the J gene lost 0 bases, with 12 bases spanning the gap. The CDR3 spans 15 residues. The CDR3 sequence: CASSHRTASGNTIYF. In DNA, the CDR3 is TGTGCCAGCAGCCACAGGACAGCCTCTGGAAACACCATATATTTT.

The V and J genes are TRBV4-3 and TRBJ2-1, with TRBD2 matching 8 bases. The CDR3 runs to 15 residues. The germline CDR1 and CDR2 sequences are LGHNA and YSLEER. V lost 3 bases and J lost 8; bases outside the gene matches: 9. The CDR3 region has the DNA TGCGCCAGCAGCCACACAGCGGGCGGGGGGTATGAGCAGTTCTTC. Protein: CASSHTAGGGYEQFF.

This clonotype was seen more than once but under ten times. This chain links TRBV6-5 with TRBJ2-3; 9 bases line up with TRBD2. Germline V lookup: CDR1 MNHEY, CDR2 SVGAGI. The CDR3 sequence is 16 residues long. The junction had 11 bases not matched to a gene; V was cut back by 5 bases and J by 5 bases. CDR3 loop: CASSNLAGSGGDTQYF. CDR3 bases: TGTGCCAGCAGTAACCTAGCGGGGTCGGGCGGAGATACGCAGTATTTT.

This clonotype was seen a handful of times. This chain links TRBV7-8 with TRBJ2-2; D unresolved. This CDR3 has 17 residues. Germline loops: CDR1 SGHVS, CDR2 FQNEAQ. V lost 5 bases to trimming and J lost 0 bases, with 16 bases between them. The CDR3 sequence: CASSPRELGTNTGELFF. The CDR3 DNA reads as TGTGCCAGCAGCCCCCGCGAGCTAGGGACGAACACCGGGGAGCTGTTTTTT.

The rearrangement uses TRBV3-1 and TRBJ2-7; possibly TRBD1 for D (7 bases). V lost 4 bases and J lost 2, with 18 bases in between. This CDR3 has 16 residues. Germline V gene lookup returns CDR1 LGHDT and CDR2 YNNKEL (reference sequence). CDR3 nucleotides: TGTGCCAGCAGCCCGGCGGGACAGACCCTCACCTACGAGCAGTACTTC. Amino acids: CASSPAGQTLTYEQYF.

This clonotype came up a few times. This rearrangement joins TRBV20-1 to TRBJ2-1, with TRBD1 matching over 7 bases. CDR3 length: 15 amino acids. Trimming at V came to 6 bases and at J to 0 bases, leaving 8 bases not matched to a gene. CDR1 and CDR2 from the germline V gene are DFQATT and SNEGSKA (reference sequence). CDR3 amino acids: CSAETGLSSYNEQFF. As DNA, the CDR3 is TGCAGTGCGGAGACAGGGTTAAGCTCCTACAATGAGCAGTTCTTC.

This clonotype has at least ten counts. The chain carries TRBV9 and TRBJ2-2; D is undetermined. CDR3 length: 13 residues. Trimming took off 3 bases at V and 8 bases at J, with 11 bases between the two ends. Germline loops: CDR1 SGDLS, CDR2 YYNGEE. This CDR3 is CASSDSGRGELFF. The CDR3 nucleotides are TGTGCCAGCAGCGACTCCGGGCGAGGGGAGCTGTTTTTT.

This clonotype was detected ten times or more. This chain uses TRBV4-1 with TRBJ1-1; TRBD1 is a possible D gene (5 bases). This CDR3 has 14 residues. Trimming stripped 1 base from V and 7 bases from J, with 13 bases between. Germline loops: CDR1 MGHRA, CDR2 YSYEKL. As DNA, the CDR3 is TGCGCCAGCAGCCAAGCCCCGGGCAGGGATGAAGCTTTCTTT. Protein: CASSQAPGRDEAFF.

CDR3 sequence reads: CASSGRGGGTDTQYF. As DNA, the CDR3 is TGTGCCAGCAGTGGAAGGGGGGGCGGGACAGATACGCAGTATTTT. This sequence joins TRBV2 and TRBJ2-3; tentatively, D is TRBD2 (7 bases). V lost 4 bases and J 3 bases, leaving 14 bases between the germline ends. Germline V gives CDR1 SNHLY, CDR2 FYNNEI. CDR3 length: 15 amino acids. Complete variable domain (other parts from reference TRBV2 and TRBJ2-3): EPEVTQTPSHQVTQMGQEVILRCVPISNHLYFYWYRQILGQKVEFLVSFYNNEISEKSEIFDDQFSVERPDGSNFTLKIRSTKLEDSAMYFCASSGRGGGTDTQYFGPGTRLTVL.

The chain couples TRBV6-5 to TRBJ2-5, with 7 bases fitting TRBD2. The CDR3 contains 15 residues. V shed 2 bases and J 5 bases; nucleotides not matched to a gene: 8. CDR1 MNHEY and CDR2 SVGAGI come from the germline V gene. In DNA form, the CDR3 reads TGTGCCAGCAGTTACGGGCGGGGGTCGGGGGAGACCCAGTACTTC. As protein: CASSYGRGSGETQYF.

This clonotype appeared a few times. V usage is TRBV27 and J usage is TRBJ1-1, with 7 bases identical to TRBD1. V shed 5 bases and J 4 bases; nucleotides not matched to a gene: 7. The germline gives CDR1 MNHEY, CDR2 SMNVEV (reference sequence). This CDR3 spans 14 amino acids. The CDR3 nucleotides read TGTGCCAGCAGTCGAGGGGGCAGGAGCACTGAAGCTTTCTTT. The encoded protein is CASSRGGRSTEAFF.

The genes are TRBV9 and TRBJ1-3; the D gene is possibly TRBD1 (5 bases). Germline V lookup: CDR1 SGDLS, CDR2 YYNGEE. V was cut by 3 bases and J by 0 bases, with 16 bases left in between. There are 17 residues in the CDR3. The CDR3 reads CASSGAGTAFSGNTIYF. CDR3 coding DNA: TGTGCCAGCAGCGGAGCTGGGACCGCGTTCTCTGGAAACACCATATATTTT. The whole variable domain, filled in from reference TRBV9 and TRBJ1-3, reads DSGVTQTPKHLITATGQRVTLRCSPRSGDLSVYWYQQSLDQGLQFLIQYYNGEERAKGNILERFSAQQFPDLHSELNLSSLELGDSALYFCASSGAGTAFSGNTIYFGEGSWLTVV.

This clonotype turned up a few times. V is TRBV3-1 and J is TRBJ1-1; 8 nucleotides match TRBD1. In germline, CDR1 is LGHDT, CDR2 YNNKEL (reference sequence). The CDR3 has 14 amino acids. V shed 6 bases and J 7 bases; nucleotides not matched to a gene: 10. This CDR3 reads CASRTQGQAGEAFF. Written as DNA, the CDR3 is TGTGCCAGCAGGACCCAGGGACAGGCGGGTGAAGCTTTCTTT. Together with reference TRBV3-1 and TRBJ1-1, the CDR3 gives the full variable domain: DTAVSQTPKYLVTQMGNDKSIKCEQNLGHDTMYWYKQDSKKFLKIMFSYNNKELIINETVPNRFSPKSPDKAHLNLHINSLELGDSAVYFCASRTQGQAGEAFFGQGTRLTVV.

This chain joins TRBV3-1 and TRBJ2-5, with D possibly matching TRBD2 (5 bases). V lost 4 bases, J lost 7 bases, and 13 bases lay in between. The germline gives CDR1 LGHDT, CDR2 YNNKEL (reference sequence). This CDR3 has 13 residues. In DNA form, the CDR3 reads TGTGCCAGCAGCCGTCTGGGAGAAGCGACCCAGTACTTC. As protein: CASSRLGEATQYF.

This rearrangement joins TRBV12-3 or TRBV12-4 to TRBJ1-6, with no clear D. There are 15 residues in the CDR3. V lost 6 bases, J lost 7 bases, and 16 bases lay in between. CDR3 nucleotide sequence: TGTGCCAGCAGCCGTGGACCCCGGGTCAATTCACCCCTCCACTTT. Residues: CASSRGPRVNSPLHF.

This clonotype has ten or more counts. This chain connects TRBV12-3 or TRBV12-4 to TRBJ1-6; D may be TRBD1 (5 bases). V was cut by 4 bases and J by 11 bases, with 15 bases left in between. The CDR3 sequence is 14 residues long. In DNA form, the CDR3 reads TGTGCCAGCAGTTCACTCCTCAGGGTTGCACCCCTCCACTTT. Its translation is CASSSLLRVAPLHF.

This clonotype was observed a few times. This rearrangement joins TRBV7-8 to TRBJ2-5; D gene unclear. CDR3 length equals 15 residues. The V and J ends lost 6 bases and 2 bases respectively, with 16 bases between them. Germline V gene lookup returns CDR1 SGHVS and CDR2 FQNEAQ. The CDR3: CASSPTGRVQETQYF. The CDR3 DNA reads TGTGCCAGCAGTCCCACCGGAAGAGTACAAGAGACCCAGTACTTC. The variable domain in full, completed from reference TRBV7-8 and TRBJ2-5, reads GAGVSQSPRYKVAKRGQDVALRCDPISGHVSLFWYQQALGQGPEFLTYFQNEAQLDKSGLPSDRFFAERPEGSVSTLKIQRTQQEDSAVYLCASSPTGRVQETQYFGPGTRLLVL.

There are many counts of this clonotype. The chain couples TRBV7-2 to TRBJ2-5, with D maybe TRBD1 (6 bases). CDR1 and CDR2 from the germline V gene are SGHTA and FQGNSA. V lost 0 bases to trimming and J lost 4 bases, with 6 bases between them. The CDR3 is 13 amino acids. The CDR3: CASSLARGETQYF. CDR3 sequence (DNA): TGTGCCAGCAGCTTAGCCAGGGGAGAGACCCAGTACTTC.

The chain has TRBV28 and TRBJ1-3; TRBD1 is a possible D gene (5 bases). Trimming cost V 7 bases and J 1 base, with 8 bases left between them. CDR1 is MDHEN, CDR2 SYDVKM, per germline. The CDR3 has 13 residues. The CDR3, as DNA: TGTGCCAGCATAGGGACTTCTGGAAACACCATATATTTT. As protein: CASIGTSGNTIYF.

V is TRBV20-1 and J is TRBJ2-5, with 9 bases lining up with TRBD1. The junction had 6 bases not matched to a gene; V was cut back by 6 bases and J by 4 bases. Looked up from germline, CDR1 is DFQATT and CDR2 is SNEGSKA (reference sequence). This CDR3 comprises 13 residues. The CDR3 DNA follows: TGCAGTGCCACAAAGACAGGGGGAGAGACCCAGTACTTC. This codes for CSATKTGGETQYF.

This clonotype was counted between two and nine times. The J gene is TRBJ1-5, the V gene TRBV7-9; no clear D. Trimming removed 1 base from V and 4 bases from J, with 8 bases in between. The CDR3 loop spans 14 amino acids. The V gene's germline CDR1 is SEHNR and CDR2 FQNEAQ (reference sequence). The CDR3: CASSLELPNQPQHF. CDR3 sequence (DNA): TGTGCCAGCAGCTTAGAACTCCCGAATCAGCCCCAGCATTTT.

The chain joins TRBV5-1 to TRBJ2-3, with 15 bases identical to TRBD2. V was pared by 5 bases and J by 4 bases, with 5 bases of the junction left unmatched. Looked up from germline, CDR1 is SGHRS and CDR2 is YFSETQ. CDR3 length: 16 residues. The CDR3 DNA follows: TGCGCCAGCAGGCGCGGGACTAGCGGGGGGCCAGATACGCAGTATTTT. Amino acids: CASRRGTSGGPDTQYF.

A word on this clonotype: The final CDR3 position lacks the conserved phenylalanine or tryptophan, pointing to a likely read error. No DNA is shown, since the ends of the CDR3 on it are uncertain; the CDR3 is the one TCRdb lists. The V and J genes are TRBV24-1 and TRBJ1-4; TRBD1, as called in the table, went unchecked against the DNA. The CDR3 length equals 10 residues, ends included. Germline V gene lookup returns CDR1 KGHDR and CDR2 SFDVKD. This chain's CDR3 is CATSKQGSPV.

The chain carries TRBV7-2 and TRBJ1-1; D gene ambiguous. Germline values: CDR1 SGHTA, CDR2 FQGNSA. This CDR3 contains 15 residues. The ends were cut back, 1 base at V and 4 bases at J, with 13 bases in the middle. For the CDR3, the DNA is TGTGCCAGCAGCTTAGGTCGAAATCGGGGCACTGAAGCTTTCTTT. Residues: CASSLGRNRGTEAFF.

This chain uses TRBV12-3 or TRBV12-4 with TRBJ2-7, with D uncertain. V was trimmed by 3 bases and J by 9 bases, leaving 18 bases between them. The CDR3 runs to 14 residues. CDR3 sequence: CASSFTGSDVWQYF. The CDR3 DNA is TGTGCCAGCAGTTTTACCGGGTCTGACGTGTGGCAGTACTTC.